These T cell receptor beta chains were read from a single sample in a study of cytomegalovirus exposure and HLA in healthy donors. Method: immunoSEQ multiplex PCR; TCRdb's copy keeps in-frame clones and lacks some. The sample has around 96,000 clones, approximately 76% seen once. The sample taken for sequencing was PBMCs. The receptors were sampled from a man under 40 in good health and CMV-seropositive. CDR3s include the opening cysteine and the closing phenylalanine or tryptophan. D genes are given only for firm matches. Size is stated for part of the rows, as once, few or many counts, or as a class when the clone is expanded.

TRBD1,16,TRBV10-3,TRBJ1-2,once,TGTGCCATCAGTGACCCCACCGGGACAGGGACCTATGGCTACACCTTC,CAISDPTGTGTYGYTF
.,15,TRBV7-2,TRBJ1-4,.,TGTGCCAGCAGCTTAGTCCCGGGACCTAGCGGGGAACTGTTTTTT,CASSLVPGPSGELFF
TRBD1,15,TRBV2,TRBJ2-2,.,TGTGCCAGCACCTTAACAGGGGGTTCTATCGGGGAGCTGTTTTTT,CASTLTGGSIGELFF
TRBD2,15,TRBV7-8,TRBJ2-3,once,TGTGCCAGCAGTCAAGCGGGGGGGCCGACAGATACGCAGTATTTT,CASSQAGGPTDTQYF
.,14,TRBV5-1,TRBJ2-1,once,TGCGCCAGCAGCTTGCAAGTAGGTCGGGATGAGCAGTTCTTC,CASSLQVGRDEQFF
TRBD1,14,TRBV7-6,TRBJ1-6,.,TGTGCCAGCAGCGCGACAGGGTGGGATTCACCCCTCCACTTT,CASSATGWDSPLHF
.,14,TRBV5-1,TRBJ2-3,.,TGCGCCAGCAGCTTGAACAGGCGCACAGATACGCAGTATTTT,CASSLNRRTDTQYF
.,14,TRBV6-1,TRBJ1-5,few,TGTGCCAGCTCTAGGGGATATAGCAATCAGCCCCAGCATTTT,CASSRGYSNQPQHF
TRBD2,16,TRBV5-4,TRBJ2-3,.,TGTGCCAGCAGCTTAGGAACTAGCGGGGGACCCTCTACGCAGTATTTT,CASSLGTSGGPSTQYF
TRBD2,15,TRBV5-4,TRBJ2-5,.,TGTGCCAGCAGCGATAGCGGGGGGTACCAAGAGACCCAGTACTTC,CASSDSGGYQETQYF
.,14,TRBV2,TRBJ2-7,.,TGTGCCAGCAGTGAAGACTGGAGCTCCTACGAGCAGTACTTC,CASSEDWSSYEQYF
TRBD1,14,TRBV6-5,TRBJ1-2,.,TGTGCCAGCACCCGGGACAGGGCTATCTATGGCTACACCTTC,CASTRDRAIYGYTF
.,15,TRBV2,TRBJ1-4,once,TGTGCCAGCAGTGAAGCGGTGGGCGTAAATGAAAAACTGTTTTTT,CASSEAVGVNEKLFF
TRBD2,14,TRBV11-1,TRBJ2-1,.,TGTGCCAGCAGTCGACTAGCGGGGGGACACGAGCAGTTCTTC,CASSRLAGGHEQFF
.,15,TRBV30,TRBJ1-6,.,TGTGCCTGGGACAAATCAGGGGTTTATAATTCACCCCTCCACTTT,CAWDKSGVYNSPLHF
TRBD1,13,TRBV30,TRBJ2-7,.,TGTGCCTGGAACCGGGACAGAGCCTACGAGCAGTACTTC,CAWNRDRAYEQYF
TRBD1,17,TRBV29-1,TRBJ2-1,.,TGCAGCGTTGAAGACCGACCCCCGGGACAGGATTACAATGAGCAGTTCTTC,CSVEDRPPGQDYNEQFF
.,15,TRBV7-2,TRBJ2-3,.,TGTGCCAGCAGCTTCCTAGACAGTCGCACAGATACGCAGTATTTT,CASSFLDSRTDTQYF
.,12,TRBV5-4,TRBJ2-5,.,TGTGCCAGCAGCCTACCGCAAGAGACCCAGTACTTC,CASSLPQETQYF
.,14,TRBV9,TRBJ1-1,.,TGTGCCAGCAGCATCAGGGACTTCAACACTGAAGCTTTCTTT,CASSIRDFNTEAFF
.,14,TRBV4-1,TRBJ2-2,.,TGCGCCAGCAGCCTCGGGACTCCCACCGGGGAGCTGTTTTTT,CASSLGTPTGELFF
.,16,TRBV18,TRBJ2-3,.,TGTGCCAGCTCACCATGGGTCACTACTAACACAGATACGCAGTATTTT,CASSPWVTTNTDTQYF
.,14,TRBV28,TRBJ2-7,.,TGTGCCAGCACCCTCGGGGAAACATCCTACGAGCAGTACTTC,CASTLGETSYEQYF
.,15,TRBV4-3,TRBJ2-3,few,TGCGCCAGCAGCCAAGCCGTGATAGGCACAGATACGCAGTATTTT,CASSQAVIGTDTQYF
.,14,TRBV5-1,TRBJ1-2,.,TGCGCCAGCAGCTCTGGCAGGGCGGGGTATGGCTACACCTTC,CASSSGRAGYGYTF
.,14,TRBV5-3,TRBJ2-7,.,TGTGCCAGAAGCTTGGTCCCCCCGAGCTACGAGCAGTACTTC,CARSLVPPSYEQYF
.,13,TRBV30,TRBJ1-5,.,TGTGCCTGGAGTGTTTCAGGGGTTCAGCCCCAGCATTTT,CAWSVSGVQPQHF
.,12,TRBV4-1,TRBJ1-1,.,TGCGCCAGCAGCCAAGGCGCGGGGGCGACTTTCTTT,CASSQGAGATFF
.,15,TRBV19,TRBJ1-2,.,TGTGCCAGTAGTTTTCGACAGGCTTTTCTGGATGGCTACACCTTC,CASSFRQAFLDGYTF